The table lists the clone carrying this T cell receptor beta chain with a count of one. Its antigen is undetermined. This sample was taken from a study of lymphopenia after photon versus proton radiotherapy. Study results and limitations: After lymphocyte nadir, photon-treated repertoires showed oligoclonal expansion, especially CD8+ Temra. Survival link was tested only in deceased patients; proton benefit remains a possibility. A bigger post-nadir fall in TCR diversity correlated inversely with survival time in deceased patients. Proton therapy kept repertoires fairly stable, unlike photons, which gained effector/memory cells.

Assay: immunoSEQ multiplex PCR; the TCRdb copy retains only in-frame clones and omits some. The profile shows around 160,000 clones, 70% to 90% of them singletons. Germline V CDR1 and CDR2: SGDLS, YYNGEE. Deletions cut 4 bases from V and 3 bases from J, with 11 bases between. The CDR3 is made up of 14 amino acids. The sequence was collected from a man aged 45-65 years with gastric cancer. The chain has TRBV9 and TRBJ1-5; the D gene is possibly TRBD1 (5 bases). The specimen comprised peripheral blood, sampled from a patient treated with photon-based radiotherapy. In DNA, the CDR3 is TGTGCCAGCAGCTCAGAGGGGTCCAATCAGCCCCAGCATTTT. Translating it yields CASSSEGSNQPQHF.